The present T cell receptor (beta chain) was sequenced within a study of a mutant IDH1 vaccine in newly diagnosed glioma. On this clone: Its cognate antigen is unknown.

Data came from immunoSEQ multiplex PCR; TCRdb stores just in-frame clones and leaves some out. The table has fewer than 70,000 clones, around nine tenths seen once. The CDR3 consists of 13 residues. The germline gives CDR1 MDHEN, CDR2 SYDVKM. Trimming took 2 bases from V and 9 from J, leaving 14 bases between them. Time point noted: week 11, during vaccination. Topical imiquimod was applied with each vaccine dose, which held 300 ug of mutant IDH1 20-mer peptide. The astrocytomas were IDH1-mutant, ATRX-negative, and WHO grade 3 or 4. The sequence derives from a man aged 40-49 years with glioma. This material consisted of PBMCs, taken from a glioma patient whose treatment included an IDH1 peptide vaccine. V and J are TRBV28 and TRBJ2-7, with a weak D call TRBD1 (6 bases). CDR3 loop: CASSLHEDRRQYF. CDR3 DNA sequence: TGTGCCAGCAGTTTACACGAAGACAGGAGGCAGTACTTC.